One sample yielded the 13 T cell receptor beta chains listed below, sequenced in a study of T cell clonality in common variable immunodeficiency. TCRdb's copy holds only in-frame clones and misses some; the assay was immunoSEQ multiplex PCR. There are tens of thousands of clones in the sample, none observed a single time. Source material: peripheral blood mononuclear cells. These receptors were obtained from a person between 18 and 75 years old in good health.

There are many counts of this clone. The read halts 3 residues ahead of the CDR3 end, with the missing end drawn from the germline J gene. V usage is TRBV28 and J usage is TRBJ2-1, with TRBD2 identical over 7 bases. After removal of 5 bases from V and 3 bases from J, the junction contained 10 bases not matched to a gene. CDR1 is MDHEN and CDR2 is SYDVKM in the germline V gene. This CDR3 is built from 16 residues. This CDR3 reads CASSPRLAEFYNEQFF. Incomplete CDR3 DNA: TGTGCCAGCAGTCCGCGTCTAGCGGAGTTCTACAATGAG.

This clone was seen at least ten times. From the germline J gene comes the end of the CDR3, since the read stops 3 residues before it. This chain joins TRBV19 and TRBJ2-7; TRBD1 agrees at 7 bases. Per germline, CDR1 LNHDA and CDR2 SQIVND (reference sequence). The CDR3 has 14 amino acids. The J segment lost 1 base and the V segment lost 3 bases, leaving 3 bases of the junction unmatched. The CDR3 reads CASSIGTDSYEQYF. The part of the CDR3 DNA that was read is TGTGCCAGTAGTATCGGGACAGATTCCTACGAG.

There are many counts of this clone. The read halts 3 residues ahead of the CDR3 end, with the missing end drawn from the germline J gene. This chain links TRBV18 with TRBJ1-4; the D is unclear. Between the trimmed V and J ends, which lost 3 bases and 0 bases, there was a span of 8 bases. The CDR3 has 15 amino acids. From germline, CDR1 is KGHSH and CDR2 LQKENI. The CDR3 is CASSPAYATNEKLFF. The sequenced CDR3 bases are TGTGCCAGCTCACCTGCGTATGCAACTAATGAAAAA. Full variable domain (remainder filled in from reference TRBV18 and TRBJ1-4): NAGVMQNPRHLVRRRGQEARLRCSPMKGHSHVYWYRQLPEEGLKFMVYLQKENIIDESGMPKERFSAEFPKEGPSILRIQQVVRGDSAAYFCASSPAYATNEKLFFGSGTQLSVL.

In its sample, this clone was seen many times. The DNA ends 3 residues before the CDR3 does, and the rest of the CDR3 is filled in from the germline J gene. This chain uses TRBV19 with TRBJ2-7; 12 nucleotides match TRBD2. CDR3 length: 15 residues. V dropped 7 bases and J dropped 1; count of bases not matched to a gene: 5. Germline CDR1 reads LNHDA; CDR2 reads SQIVND (reference sequence). The CDR3 is CASNDGLAGSYEQYF. CDR3 DNA (partial): TGTGCCAGTAACGACGGACTAGCGGGATCCTACGAG.

This clone was seen repeatedly, ten times or more. The read stops 3 residues short of the end of the CDR3; the missing end is completed from the germline J gene. This chain links TRBV24-1 with TRBJ1-1; D gene uncertain. CDR1 and CDR2 from the germline V gene are KGHDR and SFDVKD. The V end was cut by 9 bases, the J end by 0 bases, with 10 bases between. The length of the CDR3 is 13 residues. CDR3 DNA (partial): TGTGCCACCCTTAGACATTTGAACACTGAA. Translation gives CATLRHLNTE. The whole CDR3 protein is CATLRHLNTEAFF.

This clone appeared many times. Read data end 3 residues before the CDR3 end; the end is taken from the germline J gene. The rearrangement links TRBV7-6 to TRBJ2-1, with TRBD2 matching 12 bases. The length of the CDR3 is 16 residues. The V segment lost 1 base and the J segment 8 bases; nucleotides outside the gene matches: 6. Per the germline V gene, CDR1 is SGHVS and CDR2 is FNYEAQ. The covered CDR3 bases are TGTGCCAGCAGCTTAGGGACTAGCGGGACAGGGGATGAG. This sequence encodes CASSLGTSGTGDE. The CDR3 as a whole reads CASSLGTSGTGDEQFF.

In its sample, this clone was seen a few times. The CDR3 end is not reached by the read, which stops 3 residues before it; the germline J gene fills it in. The rearrangement uses TRBV7-9 and TRBJ1-6; no firm D call. V lost 4 bases, J lost 10 bases, and 8 bases lay in between. This CDR3 spans 12 amino acids. The germline CDR1 and CDR2 sequences are SEHNR and FQNEAQ (reference sequence). The sequenced part of the CDR3 DNA is TGTGCCAGCAGCTCCCCGGTCTCACCC. It specifies CASSSPVSP. The complete CDR3 protein is CASSSPVSPLHF.

This clone was seen ten or more times. The read comes to an end 3 residues before the CDR3 does, leaving the germline J gene to fill in the end. The chain combines TRBV13 with TRBJ2-1; 9 bases agree with TRBD2. The CDR3 totals 18 residues. Germline V CDR1 and CDR2: PRHDT, FYEKMQ (reference sequence). V trimming: 6 bases; J trimming: 6 bases; junction bases outside the gene matches: 18. The part of the CDR3 DNA that was read is TGTGCCAGCAGGACAGGGCCCCCTTTCCCAGCGGGAGGCAATGAG. Translating gives CASRTGPPFPAGGNE. Given in full, the CDR3 is CASRTGPPFPAGGNEQFF.

This clone was seen at least ten times. The CDR3 end lies 3 residues beyond the end of the read and is filled in from the germline J gene. J is TRBJ2-7 and V is TRBV12-3 or TRBV12-4, with TRBD2 matching 9 bases. With 4 bases clipped from V and 3 bases from J, the junction kept 10 bases outside the gene matches. The CDR3 contains 16 residues. The CDR3 sequence is CASSSRRASGNYEQYF. The CDR3 bases that were read are TGTGCCAGCAGTTCTCGCCGGGCTAGCGGGAACTACGAG.

This clone showed up many times. The CDR3 extends 3 residues past the end of the read, so its final part is completed from the germline J gene. This rearrangement joins TRBV7-2 to TRBJ2-1; D perhaps matches TRBD1 (7 bases). The CDR3 runs to 14 residues. Trimming cost V 5 bases and J 5 bases, with 13 bases left between them. Germline assignment: CDR1 SGHTA and CDR2 FQGNSA. The CDR3 protein is CASSRRGTDNEQFF. Partial CDR3 DNA: TGTGCCAGCAGCCGACGCGGGACAGACAATGAG. Variable domain in full (rest from reference TRBV7-2 and TRBJ2-1): GAGVSQSPSNKVTEKGKDVELRCDPISGHTALYWYRQSLGQGLEFLIYFQGNSAPDKSGLPSDRFSAERTGGSVSTLTIQRTQQEDSAVYLCASSRRGTDNEQFFGPGTRLTVL.

Ten or more counts support this clone. The sequence runs out 3 residues before the end of the CDR3; the remainder is reconstructed from the germline J gene. V and J are TRBV11-3 and TRBJ2-7; D is unclear. V shed 0 bases and J shed 1 base, with 7 bases lying between them. CDR3 size: 14 residues. Germline CDR1 reads SGHNT; CDR2 reads YENEEA. The CDR3 bases that were read are TGTGCCAGCAGCTTAGATGCCGGTTCCTACGAG. Translated: CASSLDAGSYE. The entire CDR3 is CASSLDAGSYEQYF.

There are many counts of this clone. From the germline J gene comes the end of the CDR3, since the read stops 3 residues before it. The chain combines TRBV7-9 with TRBJ2-5; D call uncertain. CDR3 size: 14 residues. Germline V CDR1 and CDR2: SEHNR, FQNEAQ (reference sequence). The germline V and J ends were trimmed by 3 bases and 5 bases, with 13 bases remaining between them. The DNA read from the CDR3 is TGTGCCAGCAGCTTCGACGGTAGCTGGGAGACC. Protein sequence: CASSFDGSWET. The full CDR3 reads CASSFDGSWETQYF.

This clone was seen ten or more times. The read terminates 3 residues ahead of where the CDR3 ends, so the germline J gene completes it. The chain is built from TRBV19 and TRBJ2-1, with 10 bases aligning to TRBD2. The length of the CDR3 is 16 residues. Unmatched junction bases numbered 13, after V lost 8 bases and J lost 6 bases. In germline, CDR1 is LNHDA, CDR2 SQIVND (reference sequence). The sequenced CDR3 bases are TGTGCCAGTTACCCCCGGACTAGCGGAAAGGTCAATGAG. Its protein is CASYPRTSGKVNE. The CDR3 reads in full as CASYPRTSGKVNEQFF.